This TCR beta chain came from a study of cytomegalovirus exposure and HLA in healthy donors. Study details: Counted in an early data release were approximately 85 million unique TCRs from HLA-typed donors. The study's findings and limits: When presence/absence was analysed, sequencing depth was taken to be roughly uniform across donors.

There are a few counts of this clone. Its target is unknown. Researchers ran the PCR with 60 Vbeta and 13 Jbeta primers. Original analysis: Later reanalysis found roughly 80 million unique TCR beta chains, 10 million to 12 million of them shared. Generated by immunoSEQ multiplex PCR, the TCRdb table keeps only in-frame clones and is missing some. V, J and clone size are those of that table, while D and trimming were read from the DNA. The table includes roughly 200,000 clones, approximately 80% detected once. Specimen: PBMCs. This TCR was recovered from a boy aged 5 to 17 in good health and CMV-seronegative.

CDR3 protein: CASSLISGRPTNNEQFF. Here the CDR3 DNA reads TGTGCCAGCAGCTTAATAAGCGGGCGCCCAACCAACAATGAGCAGTTCTTC. V and J are TRBV11-2 and TRBJ2-1, with D tentatively TRBD2 (6 bases). The CDR3 sequence is 17 residues long. From germline, CDR1 is SGHAT and CDR2 FQNNGV. Trimming pared 2 bases from V and 5 bases from J, leaving 19 bases between.